The 28 T cell receptor beta chains below come from one sample, sequenced in a study of tumor-infiltrating lymphocytes in primary liver carcinoma. TCR beta cDNA was made from 400 to 500 ng total RNA with a constant-region primer. The TCR beta library was amplified through three nested multiplex PCR rounds in a modified ARM-PCR procedure. Forward primers for TRBV1-TRBV30 and a C-beta reverse primer served the first two PCR rounds, at about 11 cycles each. TCRdb reprocessed the multiplex PCR reads with MiXCR, giving one entry per CDR3 protein. The data show tens of thousands of distinct CDR3 sequences, over 65% seen once. Unsorted bulk tissue, about 20-32 mg of it, served as the source for co-extraction of RNA and DNA. The specimen was liver tumor tissue from sampling region 3. This sample's subset: tumor region T3, left-lateral pole. The receptor source for this set is a man in his forties with primary liver carcinoma and hepatitis B virus infection.

The V gene is TRBV29-1, the J gene TRBJ1-2; 11 nucleotides line up with TRBD1. The CDR3 sequence is 15 residues long. J lost 4 bases, V lost 6 bases, and 10 bases had no gene match. CDR1 and CDR2 from the germline V gene are SQVTM and ANQGSEA. CDR3 region: CSVARTGGAAYGYTF. In DNA form, the CDR3 reads TGCAGCGTAGCTCGGACAGGGGGCGCTGCCTATGGCTACACCTTC.

In the case of this clonotype: At one boundary the junction diverges from the germline segment, which might be a read error. The V and J genes are TRBV5-5 and TRBJ2-7; 7 bases align to TRBD1. Germline V lookup: CDR1 SGHKS, CDR2 YYEKEE (reference sequence). This CDR3 comprises 15 residues. Here the CDR3 DNA reads TGTTCCAGCAGCCACGCCCCGGGACAGTCCTACGAGCAGTATTTC. It codes for CSSSHAPGQSYEQYF.

This clonotype occurred many times. This chain uses TRBV10-3 with TRBJ1-5; D may be TRBD1 (6 bases). Per the germline V gene, CDR1 is ENHRY and CDR2 is SYGVKD. There are 13 residues in the CDR3. V was cut by 9 bases and J by 3 bases, with 12 bases left in between. CDR3 sequence: CAIQQGPNQPQHF. For the CDR3, the DNA is TGTGCCATACAACAGGGCCCCAATCAGCCCCAGCATTTT.

This clonotype qualifies as medium-sized. The J gene is TRBJ2-7, the V gene TRBV6-1; 12 bases map to TRBD2. This CDR3 has 15 amino acids. V gave up 2 bases and J gave up 5 bases; unmatched junction bases: 4. The germline V gene encodes CDR1 MNHNS and CDR2 SASEGT. The CDR3 DNA reads TGTGCCAGCAGTGAATGGACTAGCGGGAACGACGAGCAGTACTTC. Translating it yields CASSEWTSGNDEQYF.

This clonotype was found many times. The chain joins TRBV6-5 to TRBJ2-3; perhaps TRBD1 as D (5 bases). The CDR3 runs 13 residues. Germline V lookup: CDR1 MNHEY, CDR2 SVGAGI. V lost 7 bases to trimming and J lost 1 base, with 9 bases between them. The CDR3 nucleotides are TGTGCCAGCACTTCACAGGGCACAGATACGCAGTATTTT. Its protein product is CASTSQGTDTQYF.

This clonotype was recorded a few times. Since a much larger clone is just one base distant, this may be a read error. This chain uses TRBV28 with TRBJ1-1, with TRBD1 identical over 7 bases. The CDR3 consists of 13 residues. In germline, CDR1 is MDHEN, CDR2 SYDVKM. The CDR3 sequence: CASTQQGNTVAFF. The CDR3, as DNA: TGTGCCAGCACGCAACAGGGGAACACTGTAGCTTTCTTT. The full variable domain, its missing parts supplied by reference TRBV28 and TRBJ1-1, is DVKVTQSSRYLVKRTGEKVFLECVQDMDHENMFWYRQDPGLGLRLIYFSYDVKMKEKGDIPEGYSVSREKKERFSLILESASTNQTSMYLCASTQQGNTVAFFGQGTRLTVV.

As to this clonotype: An end of the junction does not agree with germline; a read error may underlie this. For the CDR3, the DNA is TGCAGTGCTGGAGATTTCCAGACTACACATCAAGAGACCCAGTACTTC. It codes for CSAGDFQTTHQETQYF. The chain joins TRBV20-1 to TRBJ2-5, with D tentatively TRBD2 (5 bases). Germline V CDR1 and CDR2: DFQATT, SNEGSKA (reference sequence). The CDR3 sequence is 16 residues long.

With regard to this clonotype: This CDR3 is missing its conserved last phenylalanine or tryptophan, likely due to a read error. No DNA is shown, since the ends of the CDR3 on it are uncertain; the CDR3 is the one TCRdb lists. The V gene is TRBV6-1, the J gene TRBJ1-1; the table's D call, TRBD1, has no DNA check behind it. Inclusive of both ends, the CDR3 amounts to 14 amino acids. Per germline, CDR1 MNHNS and CDR2 SASEGT. This CDR3 is CATRSGGVNTEALS.

The chain has TRBV11-2 and TRBJ2-7, with D uncertain. This CDR3 comprises 14 residues. The V and J ends lost 5 bases and 9 bases respectively, with 20 bases between them. Per the germline V gene, CDR1 is SGHAT and CDR2 is FQNNGV. The chain's CDR3 is CASSITDGACVQYF. The CDR3 coding sequence is TGTGCCAGCAGCATAACCGACGGAGCCTGCGTGCAGTACTTC.

This chain joins TRBV11-1 and TRBJ2-5, with 8 bases fitting TRBD2. Germline V gene lookup returns CDR1 SGHAT and CDR2 FQDESV (reference sequence). CDR3 length equals 14 residues. The V segment lost 5 bases and the J segment 7 bases; nucleotides outside the gene matches: 9. The CDR3: CASSAGGPRRTQYF. In DNA form, the CDR3 reads TGTGCCAGCAGCGCGGGGGGACCCCGACGGACCCAGTACTTC.

Comments on this clonotype: Germline is not matched at one junction end, which may reflect a read error. The chain uses TRBV11-2 and TRBJ2-7, with 7 nucleotides matching TRBD1. The CDR3 is made up of 15 amino acids. The germline CDR1 and CDR2 sequences are SGHAT and FQNNGV. The CDR3 bases are TGTGCCAGCAACCAATATTCGGAAGGGGGCTACGAGCAGTATTTC. Translated, it gives CASNQYSEGGYEQYF. The whole variable domain, remainder taken from reference TRBV11-2 and TRBJ2-7, is EAGVAQSPRYKIIEKRQSVAFWCNPISGHATLYWYQQILGQGPKLLIQFQNNGVVDDSQLPKDRFSAERLKGVDSTLKIQPAKLEDSAVYLCASNQYSEGGYEQYFGPGTRLTVT.

The chain combines TRBV15 with TRBJ1-2, with a possible D match to TRBD1 (6 bases). The CDR3 spans 16 residues. The V gene's germline CDR1 is LNHNV and CDR2 YYDKDF (reference sequence). Deletions cut 5 bases from V and 5 bases from J, with 21 bases between. CDR3 coding DNA: TGTGCCACCAGCTCCTTAAGGGGACATCGAAATTATGGCTACACCTTC. It is translated as CATSSLRGHRNYGYTF. Filled out from reference TRBV15 and TRBJ1-2, the complete variable domain reads DAMVIQNPRYQVTQFGKPVTLSCSQTLNHNVMYWYQQKSSQAPKLLFHYYDKDFNNEADTPDNFQSRRPNTSFCFLDIRSPGLGDTAMYLCATSSLRGHRNYGYTFGSGTRLTVV.

The CDR3 protein is CVSTLTSGYFSTYEQYF. The CDR3 DNA reads TGCGTCAGTACCCTCACTAGCGGGTACTTTTCCACCTACGAGCAGTACTTC. V and J are TRBV4-1 and TRBJ2-7, with TRBD2 matching over 9 bases. CDR1 MGHRA and CDR2 YSYEKL come from the germline V gene. The CDR3 extends over 17 amino acids.

This clonotype is a singleton in its sample. At one end the junction does not follow the germline gene, possibly because of a read error. The V gene is TRBV6-2 or TRBV6-3, the J gene TRBJ2-1; 11 nucleotides match TRBD2. The germline CDR1 and CDR2 sequences are MNHEY and SVGEGT. This CDR3 spans 16 amino acids. CDR3 sequence (DNA): TGTGCCAGCAGTTACAAACTAGCGGGAGTCGGTAATGAGCAATTCTTC. Amino acids: CASSYKLAGVGNEQFF.

With regard to this clonotype: One end of the junction fails to match germline, which may point to a read error. CDR3 DNA sequence: TGTCCCAGCAGCTTGGTGTGGGCGAACTATGGTTACACCTTC. This encodes CPSSLVWANYGYTF. V and J are TRBV5-6 and TRBJ1-2; no reliable D call. The CDR3 is 14 residues long. Germline values: CDR1 SGHDT, CDR2 YYEEEE.

To note about this clonotype: The junction departs from the called germline gene at one end, perhaps through a read error. This chain connects TRBV10-3 to TRBJ2-5, with no clear D. This CDR3 comprises 11 residues. In germline, CDR1 is ENHRY, CDR2 SYGVKD. The CDR3 DNA follows: TGTGCCATCAGTTGGGTGGAGACCCAGCACTTC. Its translation: CAISWVETQHF.

Of note for this clonotype: The missing conserved phenylalanine or tryptophan at the end of this CDR3 makes a read error likely. This rearrangement joins TRBV14 to TRBJ1-1; D ambiguous. This CDR3 is 12 amino acids long. From germline, CDR1 is SGHDN and CDR2 FVKESK. The CDR3 sequence is CAGSQDRAEAFH. The CDR3 DNA sequence: TGTGCCGGCAGCCAAGACCGGGCTGAAGCTTTCCAT.

The CDR3 coding sequence is TGTGCCAGTAGCCAAAGAAGGACGGACACTAGAAACACCATATATTTT. Translation: CASSQRRTDTRNTIYF. This sequence joins TRBV6-1 and TRBJ1-3; D might be TRBD1 (5 bases). The CDR3 is 16 amino acids. CDR1 MNHNS and CDR2 SASEGT come from the germline V gene. V was clipped by 9 bases and J by 5 bases, with 23 bases between them.

Notes on this clonotype: Its ends do not fully match the called genes, so a read error is possible. The chain recombines TRBV7-9 with TRBJ2-7, with TRBD2 matching 7 bases. The length of the CDR3 is 16 residues. Germline CDR1 reads SEHNR; CDR2 reads FQNEAQ (reference sequence). The CDR3 DNA sequence: TGCGCCAGCAGCCCTAACTCAGGGCGGGAGTCGGGGGAGCAGTACTTC. This translates into CASSPNSGRESGEQYF.

As for this clonotype: As the CDR3 is not closed by the conserved phenylalanine or tryptophan, this likely results from a read error. The gene calls are TRBV5-4 and TRBJ1-6; D possibly corresponds to TRBD1 (6 bases). The CDR3 is 16 residues long. Germline V gene data show CDR1 as SGHNT and CDR2 as YYREEE (reference sequence). The CDR3 loop reads CASSFPGQLNNSPLHL. The CDR3 nucleotides read TGTGCCAGTAGCTTCCCAGGACAGCTAAATAATTCACCCCTCCACCTT.

This clonotype was picked up many times. The rearrangement links TRBV19 to TRBJ2-2; 8 bases are a match to TRBD1. The CDR3 runs 13 residues. V was clipped by 10 bases and J by 5 bases; unmatched bases: 6. Germline CDR1 reads LNHDA; CDR2 reads SQIVND (reference sequence). CDR3 nucleotides: TGTGCCACCGGGACAGGTGGGACCGGGGAGCTGTTTTTT. Protein: CATGTGGTGELFF. The whole variable domain, filled in from reference TRBV19 and TRBJ2-2, reads DGGITQSPKYLFRKEGQNVTLSCEQNLNHDAMYWYRQDPGQGLRLIYYSQIVNDFQKGDIAEGYSVSREKKESFPLTVTSAQKNPTAFYLCATGTGGTGELFFGEGSRLTVL.

With respect to this clonotype: A read error may produce the germline difference seen at one junction end. The chain recombines TRBV4-1 with TRBJ2-6; the D gene is possibly TRBD1 (5 bases). The CDR3 has 17 amino acids. Germline V CDR1 and CDR2: MGHRA, YSYEKL. CDR3 in DNA: TGCGCCAGTAGCCATGGTCCAGGAGCCACTGGGGCCAACGTCCCGACTTTC. Protein product: CASSHGPGATGANVPTF.

A word on this clonotype: A much larger clone differs by one base, so this may be a read error. The gene calls are TRBV5-1 and TRBJ2-5, with no clear D. This CDR3 comprises 12 residues. Germline CDR1 and CDR2: SGHRS and YFSETQ. CDR3 sequence (DNA): TGCGCCAGCGGCTTGACCCAAGAGACCCAGTACTTC. It codes for CASGLTQETQYF.

To note about this clonotype: The CDR3 does not end in the conserved phenylalanine or tryptophan, so this is likely a read error. The V call is TRBV4-2, the J call TRBJ2-1; D unresolved. Trimming took off 0 bases at V and 8 bases at J, with 14 bases between the two ends. CDR1 is LGHNA and CDR2 is YNFKEQ in the germline V gene. The CDR3 has 15 amino acids. The CDR3 bases are TGTGCCAGCAGCCAAGATGTTAACACCGTGGATGAGCAGTTCATT. Protein product: CASSQDVNTVDEQFI.

V is TRBV7-3 and J is TRBJ2-1; 9 bases align to TRBD2. V shed 6 bases, J shed 1 base, and the junction held 4 bases outside the gene matches. The CDR3 is 15 residues long. The germline CDR1 and CDR2 sequences are SGHTA and FQGTGA. Written as DNA, the CDR3 is TGTGCCAGCAGTCCTAGCGGGATTTCCTACAATGAGCAGTTCTTC. As protein: CASSPSGISYNEQFF.

This clonotype was recorded many times. This chain links TRBV5-4 with TRBJ2-3; D might be TRBD2 (6 bases). Germline CDR1 reads SGHNT; CDR2 reads YYREEE (reference sequence). This CDR3 is 13 amino acids long. V lost 5 bases and J lost 2, with 9 bases in between. The DNA for the CDR3 is TGTGCCAGCAGGGCGGGACCCACAGATACGCAGTATTTT. Translation gives CASRAGPTDTQYF.

This clonotype has just one count. A much larger clone lies a single base off, so this may be a read error. The J gene is TRBJ2-3, the V gene TRBV20-1, with 14 bases that match TRBD2. V was clipped by 4 bases and J by 3 bases; unmatched bases: 6. The V gene's germline CDR1 is DFQATT and CDR2 SNEGSKA (reference sequence). This CDR3 has 16 residues. The CDR3 loop is CSAKRTSGRSTDTQYF. The CDR3 nucleotides are TGCAGTGCTAAAAGGACTAGCGGGAGGTCGACAGATACGCAGTATTTT.

This clonotype was found many times. The V call is TRBV12-3 or TRBV12-4, the J call TRBJ2-3, with TRBD2 identical over 7 bases. The ends lost 6 bases at V and 0 bases at J; junction bases unmatched: 9. This CDR3 contains 16 residues. DNA for the CDR3: TGTGCCAGCAGCCCCCGGCTAGCGGCTAGCACAGATACGCAGTATTTT. Translated, it gives CASSPRLAASTDTQYF.